This T cell receptor (beta chain) was identified during a study of control samples from healthy donors and cancer patients. Generated by immunoSEQ multiplex PCR, the TCRdb table keeps only in-frame clones and is missing some. The repertoire holds about 65,000 clones, 90% seen once, with 1% to 1.5% in the top ten. The CDR3 sequence is 13 residues long. CDR1 and CDR2 from the germline V gene are GTSNPN and SVGIG (reference sequence). Trimming left V 3 bases short and J 2 bases short, with 8 bases between. The chain joins TRBV30 to TRBJ1-3; D is undetermined. The source of this sequence is a woman in her 50s with colorectal cancer. Sample: PBMCs. In nucleotides, the CDR3 is TGTGCCTGGAGCCGATTTACTGGAAACACCATATATTTT. Protein: CAWSRFTGNTIYF.